The 17 T cell receptor beta chains presented below share a single source sample, sequenced in a study of T cell repertoires in cytomegalovirus infection. Using its own MiXCR run on the reads, TCRdb lists one record per CDR3 protein. This sample has around 430,000 distinct CDR3 sequences; about 39% occur once, and the top ten carry around 45%. The antigens these receptors bind are not known. This sample comprised cultured PBMCs, obtained from culture after CMV antigen stimulation. Source of these receptors: a human donor in good health (CMV status not recorded). Some clones in this sample may be carry-over from other donors' samples.

The V gene is TRBV6-1, the J gene TRBJ2-2; 8 bases match TRBD2. Trimming cost V 5 bases and J 3 bases; bases outside gene matches: 8. This CDR3 spans 16 amino acids. Germline loops: CDR1 MNHNS, CDR2 SASEGT. In DNA, the CDR3 is TGTGCCAGCAGTTACGGGGGGGGCGGGGACACCGGGGAGCTGTTTTTT. Its translation: CASSYGGGGDTGELFF.

The gene calls are TRBV4-3 and TRBJ1-2; D remains ambiguous. The CDR3 runs to 15 residues. Germline V gene sequence: CDR1 LGHNA, CDR2 YSLEER. Trimming took 0 bases from V and 3 from J, leaving 11 bases between them. The DNA for the CDR3 is TGCGCCAGCAGCCAAGAACTGCTCGGGTACTATGGCTACACCTTC. This sequence encodes CASSQELLGYYGYTF.

In this sample, this clonotype turned up a few times. The chain combines TRBV7-9 with TRBJ1-2; D unresolved. The CDR3 covers 14 residues. Trimming removed 2 bases from V and 8 bases from J, with 15 bases in between. Per the germline V gene, CDR1 is SEHNR and CDR2 is FQNEAQ (reference sequence). For the CDR3, the DNA is TGTGCCAGCAGCTTACGCGGAAGGGCGGAGGGCTACACCTTC. Amino acids: CASSLRGRAEGYTF.

This rearrangement joins TRBV10-3 to TRBJ1-2, with a tentative D call TRBD1 (5 bases). Germline lookup yields CDR1 ENHRY and CDR2 SYGVKD. Trimming removed 4 bases at V and 1 base at J, with 13 bases between. The CDR3 has 15 amino acids. CDR3 coding DNA: TGTGCCATCAGTGGCGATCGACAGAGTAACTATGGCTACACCTTC. Its translation: CAISGDRQSNYGYTF.

V and J are TRBV28 and TRBJ2-3; TRBD1 is a possible D gene (7 bases). There are 13 residues in the CDR3. The V end lost 11 bases, the J end lost 3 bases, and 15 bases lay between the germline ends. The germline V gene encodes CDR1 MDHEN and CDR2 SYDVKM. CDR3 DNA sequence: TGTGCCTTTGGGGCAGGGGGGACAGATACGCAGTATTTT. This sequence encodes CAFGAGGTDTQYF.

The rearrangement links TRBV7-2 to TRBJ2-5; 9 nucleotides match TRBD1. This CDR3 region has 16 residues. J gave up 9 bases and V 1 base, and 12 bases lay outside the gene matches. Germline V CDR1 and CDR2: SGHTA, FQGNSA. CDR3 in amino acids: CASSLGETGGLEPQYF. As DNA, the CDR3 is TGTGCCAGCAGCTTAGGAGAGACAGGGGGGTTGGAGCCCCAGTACTTC.

This chain uses TRBV6-1 with TRBJ2-1, with TRBD1 matching over 9 bases. Trimming cost V 6 bases and J 4 bases; bases outside gene matches: 10. The CDR3 length is 16 residues. Germline V gene lookup returns CDR1 MNHNS and CDR2 SASEGT. The CDR3 protein is CASRGTGKGIYNEQFF. DNA for the CDR3: TGTGCCAGCAGGGGGACAGGGAAAGGGATATACAATGAGCAGTTCTTC.

This chain connects TRBV11-1 to TRBJ2-3; D is undetermined. The CDR3 runs to 12 residues. Germline V gene sequence: CDR1 SGHAT, CDR2 FQDESV (reference sequence). The V end was cut by 1 base, the J end by 7 bases, with 6 bases between. Here the CDR3 reads CASSLGPNTQYF. CDR3 nucleotide sequence: TGTGCCAGCAGCTTAGGACCCAATACGCAGTATTTT.

This clonotype showed up just a few times. J is TRBJ1-5 and V is TRBV12-5; tentatively, D is TRBD1 (6 bases). The CDR3 loop spans 19 amino acids. V was clipped by 1 base and J by 1 base, with 20 bases between them. Germline loops: CDR1 LGHNT, CDR2 FRNRAP. CDR3 nucleotide sequence: TGTGCTAGTGGTTTGGCCGGGGGGCCCACGACAGCCAGCAATCAGCCCCAGCATTTT. Amino acid sequence: CASGLAGGPTTASNQPQHF.

The table lists this clonotype with a few counts. This rearrangement joins TRBV12-3 or TRBV12-4 to TRBJ2-1; D ambiguous. This CDR3 spans 15 amino acids. V was trimmed by 6 bases and J by 0 bases, leaving 12 bases between them. CDR3 coding DNA: TGTGCCAGCAGCCTTCTCGAGAGCTCCTACAATGAGCAGTTCTTC. Its protein product is CASSLLESSYNEQFF.

The V and J genes are TRBV7-4 and TRBJ2-7; D not resolved. Trimming took off 1 base at V and 9 bases at J, with 10 bases between the two ends. This CDR3 comprises 12 residues. Germline CDR1 and CDR2: SGHVT and SQSDAQ. The CDR3 reads CASSLVTSGQYF. CDR3 coding DNA: TGTGCCAGCAGCTTAGTGACCTCAGGGCAGTACTTC.

The chain uses TRBV9 and TRBJ1-2; TRBD1 is a possible D gene (5 bases). CDR1 SGDLS and CDR2 YYNGEE come from the germline V gene. The germline V and J ends were trimmed by 5 bases and 8 bases, with 16 bases remaining between them. The CDR3 totals 13 residues. In nucleotides, the CDR3 is TGTGCCAGCAGGTCGGGGGGGTTCGGGGGCTACACCTTC. It is translated as CASRSGGFGGYTF.

This clonotype came up a few times. V gene TRBV27 combines with J gene TRBJ1-1, with D maybe TRBD1 (6 bases). Germline V lookup: CDR1 MNHEY, CDR2 SMNVEV (reference sequence). This CDR3 contains 13 residues. V shed 4 bases and J shed 7 bases, with 13 bases lying between them. This CDR3 is CASSSTGLGEAFF. CDR3 coding DNA: TGTGCCAGCAGTTCAACAGGGTTAGGTGAAGCTTTCTTT.

This clonotype occurred a few times. The V gene is TRBV7-2, the J gene TRBJ1-2, with 8 bases matching TRBD1. CDR3 size: 15 residues. Germline CDR1 is SGHTA and CDR2 is FQGNSA. Trimming cost V 0 bases and J 4 bases; bases outside gene matches: 4. In DNA, the CDR3 is TGTGCCAGCAGCTTAGCGAGGACAGGGTTCTATGGCTACACCTTC. As protein: CASSLARTGFYGYTF.

The CDR3 region is CASSTGSSGYGYTF. The CDR3 DNA sequence: TGTGCCAGCAGCACTGGGAGTTCCGGCTATGGCTACACCTTC. This chain uses TRBV7-2 with TRBJ1-2; D not certain. The V end was cut by 5 bases, the J end by 4 bases, with 14 bases between. The CDR3 consists of 14 residues. Germline CDR1 and CDR2: SGHTA and FQGNSA.

CDR3 sequence reads: CASSLGLDTAQGARGYTF. Written as DNA, the CDR3 is TGTGCCAGCAGCTTGGGTTTGGATACGGCACAGGGGGCGAGGGGCTACACCTTC. This rearrangement joins TRBV7-4 to TRBJ1-2; 9 bases agree with TRBD1. Germline V lookup: CDR1 SGHVT, CDR2 SQSDAQ. The length of the CDR3 is 18 residues. Trimming cost V 3 bases and J 8 bases; bases outside gene matches: 19.

The rearrangement links TRBV12-3 or TRBV12-4 to TRBJ2-5; D remains ambiguous. The ends were cut back, 8 bases at V and 2 bases at J, with 15 bases in the middle. The CDR3 is made up of 14 amino acids. The CDR3 region has the DNA TGTGCCAGCGAGAAGCTTCCCGTACAAGAGACCCAGTACTTC. Its protein product is CASEKLPVQETQYF.